A single T cell receptor (beta chain) is shown here with its context. Antigen unknown. This specimen belongs to a study of cytomegalovirus exposure and HLA in healthy donors. 60 Vbeta and 13 Jbeta primers were used in PCR. The assay was immunoSEQ multiplex PCR, and TCRdb's table has in-frame clones only and misses some. The sample records some 150,000 clones, 82% being singletons. Points from the study as a whole: Follow-up analysis later connected one missense variant in DCLRE1C with trimming of TCR beta V- and J-genes.

The CDR3 has 16 residues. V lost 2 bases to trimming and J lost 8 bases; unmatched junction nucleotides: 5. CDR1 is MNHNS and CDR2 is SASEGT in the germline V gene. The sequencing input was PBMCs. V and J are TRBV6-1 and TRBJ1-6; 11 bases align to TRBD1. The receptor's source is a woman aged 50 to 60 in good health and CMV-seropositive. The CDR3 sequence: CASSELRTGGYSPLHF. As DNA, the CDR3 is TGTGCCAGCAGTGAATTGCGGACAGGGGGCTATTCACCCCTCCACTTT.